Described below is a single TCR beta chain sequence and its context. The sample comes from a study of blood T cell repertoires in COVID-19. CDR1 and CDR2 from the germline V gene are MNHEY and SVGAGI. Trimming removed 0 bases at V and 8 bases at J, with 18 bases between. CDR3 length: 16 amino acids. TCRdb's table, derived via immunoSEQ multiplex PCR, lists solely in-frame clones and lacks some. The profile shows roughly 190,000 clones, more than 60% of them singletons. This chain connects TRBV6-5 to TRBJ2-3; D might be TRBD1 (5 bases). Specimen: peripheral blood. The source of this sequence is a woman aged 50 to 60 with acute or convalescent COVID-19. DNA for the CDR3: TGTGCCAGCAGTTACTCTGGCCCTCGTGAAAGGGGTACGCAGTATTTT. Its protein is CASSYSGPRERGTQYF.